This passage covers 15 T cell receptor beta chains from one sample sequenced in a study of T-cell memory formation after mild COVID-19. In TCRdb, the 5' RACE reads were re-called with MiXCR into one record per CDR3 protein. Of a few hundred thousand distinct CDR3 sequences listed, roughly 10% were seen once; the top ten hold 22%. Specimen: PBMCs or a T cell subset sorted from them (not recorded which). The receptors derive from a man between 18 and 29 years old who had mild COVID-19 (a few samples of this study predate the infection). Cell type and time point are not known.

This clonotype occurred a few times. The chain carries TRBV4-3 and TRBJ1-2; 7 bases agree with TRBD1. J was trimmed by 2 bases and V by 5 bases; bases with no gene match: 2. Germline-derived CDR1 and CDR2 are LGHNA and YSLEER. This CDR3 spans 13 amino acids. CDR3 sequence (DNA): TGCGCCAGCAGCTGGGACAGAAACTATGGCTACACCTTC. It encodes CASSWDRNYGYTF.

This clonotype was seen more than once but under ten times. The J gene is TRBJ1-3, the V gene TRBV15, with D maybe TRBD1 (5 bases). Germline-derived CDR1 and CDR2 are LNHNV and YYDKDF (reference sequence). The CDR3 runs 16 residues. V shed 1 base and J shed 0 bases, with 10 bases lying between them. The CDR3 is CATSRGGASSGNTIYF. As DNA, the CDR3 is TGTGCCACCAGCAGAGGAGGGGCGAGCTCTGGAAACACCATATATTTT.

This chain connects TRBV18 to TRBJ1-2; D perhaps matches TRBD1 (5 bases). V was shortened by 3 bases and J by 5 bases, with 13 bases between the two germline ends. Per the germline V gene, CDR1 is KGHSH and CDR2 is LQKENI. This CDR3 region has 14 residues. CDR3 coding DNA: TGTGCCAGCTCACCCGAGTCAGGGCCTTATGGCTACACCTTC. Translated: CASSPESGPYGYTF.

The J gene is TRBJ2-1, the V gene TRBV15; 7 bases align to TRBD2. The length of the CDR3 is 16 residues. Losses at the gene ends were 0 bases for V and 3 bases for J; bases not matched to a gene: 5. CDR1 is LNHNV, CDR2 YYDKDF, per germline (reference sequence). This chain's CDR3 is CATSRDPGTNYNEQFF. The CDR3 region has the DNA TGTGCCACCAGCAGAGACCCCGGGACTAACTACAATGAGCAGTTCTTC.

There are a few counts of this clonotype. The chain combines TRBV7-2 with TRBJ1-3; D perhaps matches TRBD1 (5 bases). Trimming cost V 2 bases and J 0 bases, with 14 bases left between them. Looked up from germline, CDR1 is SGHTA and CDR2 is FQGNSA. The CDR3 is made up of 17 amino acids. CDR3 sequence: CASSLYSAGLSGNTIYF. CDR3 DNA: TGTGCCAGCAGCTTATATAGCGCAGGGCTCTCTGGAAACACCATATATTTT.

This clonotype was observed a handful of times. J is TRBJ2-7 and V is TRBV7-9, with a weak D call TRBD2 (7 bases). V lost 1 base to trimming and J lost 0 bases, with 13 bases between them. Germline-derived CDR1 and CDR2 are SEHNR and FQNEAQ (reference sequence). The CDR3 sequence is 16 residues long. CDR3 region: CASSLVLGGPSYEQYF. CDR3 in DNA: TGTGCCAGCAGCTTAGTTTTGGGGGGGCCCTCCTACGAGCAGTACTTC. Full variable domain (outside the CDR3, taken from reference TRBV7-9 and TRBJ2-7): DTGVSQNPRHKITKRGQNVTFRCDPISEHNRLYWYRQTLGQGPEFLTYFQNEAQLEKSRLLSDRFSAERPKGSFSTLEIQRTEQGDSAMYLCASSLVLGGPSYEQYFGPGTRLTVT.

The V and J genes are TRBV6-5 and TRBJ2-1, with a weak D call TRBD2 (6 bases). The V end was cut by 6 bases, the J end by 12 bases, with 15 bases between. There are 12 residues in the CDR3. Germline V gene sequence: CDR1 MNHEY, CDR2 SVGAGI. The DNA for the CDR3 is TGTGCCAGCAGCAAAGTCGGGGGTAGGCAGTTCTTC. The encoded protein is CASSKVGGRQFF.

The chain links TRBV7-2 to TRBJ1-2; D possibly corresponds to TRBD1 (5 bases). The germline V gene encodes CDR1 SGHTA and CDR2 FQGNSA. V was trimmed by 1 base and J by 4 bases, leaving 10 bases between them. The CDR3 consists of 14 residues. The CDR3 coding sequence is TGTGCCAGCAGCTTAGGGATGCAGGGCTATGGCTACACCTTC. This encodes CASSLGMQGYGYTF.

V gene TRBV6-1 combines with J gene TRBJ2-7; 9 nucleotides align to TRBD1. This CDR3 is built from 13 residues. Germline CDR1 MNHNS, CDR2 SASEGT. Trimming at V came to 4 bases and at J to 7 bases, leaving 5 bases not matched to a gene. CDR3 region: CASSVQGAREQYV. DNA of the CDR3: TGTGCCAGCAGTGTACAGGGGGCGAGGGAGCAGTACGTC.

In its sample, this clonotype was seen a few times. The J gene is TRBJ2-6, the V gene TRBV5-4; D gene unclear. Looked up from germline, CDR1 is SGHNT and CDR2 is YYREEE (reference sequence). The V and J ends lost 0 bases and 0 bases respectively, with 7 bases between them. CDR3 length equals 16 residues. The CDR3: CASSLATSSGANVLTF. CDR3 sequence (DNA): TGTGCCAGCAGCTTGGCCACGAGCTCTGGGGCCAACGTCCTGACTTTC.

This clonotype has a handful of counts. J is TRBJ1-6 and V is TRBV12-3 or TRBV12-4; TRBD1 might be the D (6 bases). CDR3 length equals 15 residues. V was cut by 5 bases and J by 7 bases, with 15 bases left in between. CDR3 DNA: TGTGCCAGCAGTCCCCGGGGCCAGGGGAATTCACCCCTCCACTTT. Its protein is CASSPRGQGNSPLHF.

This sequence joins TRBV18 and TRBJ1-6; no definite D call. CDR1 is KGHSH and CDR2 is LQKENI in the germline V gene. V shed 3 bases and J shed 2 bases, with 8 bases lying between them. The CDR3 loop spans 15 amino acids. Here the CDR3 DNA reads TGTGCCAGCTCACCGGGAGAGCCCTATAATTCACCCCTCCACTTT. This codes for CASSPGEPYNSPLHF.

The V gene is TRBV7-2, the J gene TRBJ1-6, with 7 nucleotides matching TRBD1. Germline lookup yields CDR1 SGHTA and CDR2 FQGNSA. CDR3 length: 15 residues. V lost 1 base and J lost 7; bases outside the gene matches: 4. The CDR3 sequence: CASSLVQGNNSPLHF. The CDR3 region has the DNA TGTGCCAGCAGCTTAGTACAGGGGAACAATTCACCCCTCCACTTT.

V and J are TRBV5-1 and TRBJ2-1; D ambiguous. V lost 3 bases and J 12 bases, leaving 13 bases between the germline ends. CDR1 and CDR2 (germline): SGHRS, YFSETQ. CDR3 length equals 12 residues. CDR3 sequence: CASSSSRIAQFF. The CDR3 DNA sequence: TGCGCCAGCAGCTCCTCTAGAATAGCGCAGTTCTTC.

The chain combines TRBV5-1 with TRBJ2-1; D is uncertain. The CDR3 has 15 residues. Germline-derived CDR1 and CDR2 are SGHRS and YFSETQ. Trimming cost V 0 bases and J 8 bases, with 15 bases left between them. The CDR3 nucleotides read TGCGCCAGCAGCTTGGCGGTCCGTCGGCTCGATGAGCAGTTCTTC. Translation: CASSLAVRRLDEQFF.